This entry features one TCR beta chain sequence. This record belongs to a study of control samples from healthy donors and cancer patients. Method: immunoSEQ multiplex PCR; TCRdb's copy keeps in-frame clones and lacks some. The table records around 180,000 clones, approximately 92% of them present only once. The length of the CDR3 is 11 residues. V dropped 2 bases and J dropped 14; count of bases not matched to a gene: 5. The specimen sequenced was blood. The TCR originated in a woman in her 40s in good health. The V gene is TRBV12-3 or TRBV12-4, the J gene TRBJ1-2; 7 nucleotides align to TRBD1. The CDR3 region has the DNA TGTGCCAGCAGTTTAATGGGCAGGGGGACCTTC. This encodes CASSLMGRGTF.